The TCR beta chain under discussion was sequenced for a study of long-term antiretroviral therapy in people with HIV. Survey-level resolution applied to immunoSEQ assay v3.0. Clones were read by immunoSEQ multiplex PCR, and TCRdb kept only the in-frame ones, dropping some. The table lists tens of thousands of clones, about 80% of them singletons. Germline V gene sequence: CDR1 MDHEN, CDR2 SYDVKM. There are 16 residues in the CDR3. Trimming cost V 5 bases and J 7 bases, with 18 bases left between them. The chain recombines TRBV28 with TRBJ1-6; D is undetermined. Material: unsorted PBMCs, obtained 1.1 years before starting antiretroviral therapy. The TCR sequence derives from a woman aged 40 to 49 with HIV. As DNA, the CDR3 is TGTGCCAGCAGTCCTCAGGAGGGCGGCCTAAATTCACCCCTCCACTTT. Translating gives CASSPQEGGLNSPLHF.